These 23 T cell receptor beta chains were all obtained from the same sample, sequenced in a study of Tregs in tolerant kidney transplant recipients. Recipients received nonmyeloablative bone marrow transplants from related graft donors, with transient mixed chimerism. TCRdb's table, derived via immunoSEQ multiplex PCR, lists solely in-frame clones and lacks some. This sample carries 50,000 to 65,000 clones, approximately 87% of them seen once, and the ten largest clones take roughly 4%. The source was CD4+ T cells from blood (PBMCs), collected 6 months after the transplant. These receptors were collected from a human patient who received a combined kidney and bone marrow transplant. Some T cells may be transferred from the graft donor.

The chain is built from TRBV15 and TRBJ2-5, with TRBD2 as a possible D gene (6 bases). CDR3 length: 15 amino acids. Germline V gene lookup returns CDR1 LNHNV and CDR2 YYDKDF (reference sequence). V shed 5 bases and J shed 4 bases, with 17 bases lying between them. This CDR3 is CATSYGGALGETQYF. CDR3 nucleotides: TGTGCCACCAGCTACGGGGGAGCTCTGGGAGAGACCCAGTACTTC.

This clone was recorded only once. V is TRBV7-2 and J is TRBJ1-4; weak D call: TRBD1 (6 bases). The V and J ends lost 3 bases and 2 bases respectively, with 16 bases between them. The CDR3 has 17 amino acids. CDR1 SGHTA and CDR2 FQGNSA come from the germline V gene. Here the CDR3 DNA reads TGTGCCAGCAGCTTGGTAGGGGGATGGTCGACTAATGAAAAACTGTTTTTT. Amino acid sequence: CASSLVGGWSTNEKLFF.

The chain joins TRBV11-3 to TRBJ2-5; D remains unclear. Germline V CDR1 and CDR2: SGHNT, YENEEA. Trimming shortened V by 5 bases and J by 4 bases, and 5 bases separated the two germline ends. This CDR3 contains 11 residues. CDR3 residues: CASSRRETQYF. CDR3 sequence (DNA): TGTGCCAGCAGCCGGAGAGAGACCCAGTACTTC.

The CDR3 loop reads CATSSPGAAGYYNEQFF. CDR3 bases: TGTGCCACCAGCAGCCCGGGGGCAGCGGGGTACTACAATGAGCAGTTCTTC. The chain uses TRBV15 and TRBJ2-1, with D perhaps matching TRBD2 (7 bases). Germline V gene sequence: CDR1 LNHNV, CDR2 YYDKDF (reference sequence). V was clipped by 3 bases and J by 3 bases, with 18 bases between them. The CDR3 runs to 17 residues.

For the CDR3, the DNA is TGTGCCAGCACCACGGGCCCGGCAGGGGGCGTCGGTACTGAAGCTTTCTTT. Translating it yields CASTTGPAGGVGTEAFF. J is TRBJ1-1 and V is TRBV7-9, with TRBD1 matching over 8 bases. V shed 7 bases, J shed 5 bases, and the junction held 18 bases outside the gene matches. The germline gives CDR1 SEHNR, CDR2 FQNEAQ (reference sequence). The CDR3 runs 17 residues.

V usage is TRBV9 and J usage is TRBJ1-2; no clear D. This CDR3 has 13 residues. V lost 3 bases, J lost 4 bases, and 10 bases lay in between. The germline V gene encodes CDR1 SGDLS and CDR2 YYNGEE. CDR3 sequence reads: CASSGRSLYGYTF. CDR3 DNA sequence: TGTGCCAGCAGCGGTCGTTCCCTCTATGGCTACACCTTC.

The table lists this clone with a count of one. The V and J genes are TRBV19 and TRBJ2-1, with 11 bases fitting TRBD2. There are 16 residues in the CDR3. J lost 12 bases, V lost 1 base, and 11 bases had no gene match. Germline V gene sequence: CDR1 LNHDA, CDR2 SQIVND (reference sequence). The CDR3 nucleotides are TGTGCCAGTAGTATAGGTCCCGGGACTAGCGGAAAGGGGCAGTTCTTC. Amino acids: CASSIGPGTSGKGQFF.

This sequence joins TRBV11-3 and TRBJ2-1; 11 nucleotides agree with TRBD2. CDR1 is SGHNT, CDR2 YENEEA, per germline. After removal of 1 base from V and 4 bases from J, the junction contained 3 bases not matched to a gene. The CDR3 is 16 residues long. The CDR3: CASSLGGTSGYNEQFF. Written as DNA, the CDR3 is TGTGCCAGCAGCTTAGGGGGGACTAGCGGTTACAATGAGCAGTTCTTC.

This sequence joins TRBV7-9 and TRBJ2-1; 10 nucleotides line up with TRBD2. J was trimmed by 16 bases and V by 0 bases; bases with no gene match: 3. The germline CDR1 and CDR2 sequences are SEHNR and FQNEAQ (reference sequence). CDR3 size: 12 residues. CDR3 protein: CASSLAGTSAFF. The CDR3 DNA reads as TGTGCCAGCAGCTTAGCGGGGACTAGCGCCTTCTTC.

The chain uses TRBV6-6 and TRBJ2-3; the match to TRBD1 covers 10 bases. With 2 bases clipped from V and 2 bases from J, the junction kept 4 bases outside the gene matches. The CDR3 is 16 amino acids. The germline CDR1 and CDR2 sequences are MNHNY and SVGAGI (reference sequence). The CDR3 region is CASSYRDRGLTDTQYF. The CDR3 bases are TGTGCCAGCAGTTACCGAGACAGGGGGCTCACAGATACGCAGTATTTT.

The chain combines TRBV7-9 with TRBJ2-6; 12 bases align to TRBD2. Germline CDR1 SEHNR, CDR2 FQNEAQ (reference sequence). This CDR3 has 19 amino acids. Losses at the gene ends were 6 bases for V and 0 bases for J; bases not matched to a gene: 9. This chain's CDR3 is CASRLASGRVFSGANVLTF. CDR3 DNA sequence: TGTGCCAGCAGGTTGGCTAGCGGGAGGGTCTTCTCTGGGGCCAACGTCCTGACTTTC.

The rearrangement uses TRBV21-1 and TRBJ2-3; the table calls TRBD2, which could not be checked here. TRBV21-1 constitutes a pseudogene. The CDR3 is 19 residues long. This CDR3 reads CASSKEPGLAGFSTDTQYF. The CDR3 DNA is TGTGCCAGCAGCAAGGAACCGGGACTAGCGGGTTTCAGCACAGATACGCAGTATTTT.

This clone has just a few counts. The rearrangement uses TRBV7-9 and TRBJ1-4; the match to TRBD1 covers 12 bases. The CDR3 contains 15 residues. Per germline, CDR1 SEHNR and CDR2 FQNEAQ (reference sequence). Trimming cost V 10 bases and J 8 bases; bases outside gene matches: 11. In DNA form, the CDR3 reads TGTGCCACTGAGGGACAGGGGGCGCCGGAGGAAAAACTGTTTTTT. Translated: CATEGQGAPEEKLFF. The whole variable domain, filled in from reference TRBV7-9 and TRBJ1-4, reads DTGVSQNPRHKITKRGQNVTFRCDPISEHNRLYWYRQTLGQGPEFLTYFQNEAQLEKSRLLSDRFSAERPKGSFSTLEIQRTEQGDSAMYLCATEGQGAPEEKLFFGSGTQLSVL.

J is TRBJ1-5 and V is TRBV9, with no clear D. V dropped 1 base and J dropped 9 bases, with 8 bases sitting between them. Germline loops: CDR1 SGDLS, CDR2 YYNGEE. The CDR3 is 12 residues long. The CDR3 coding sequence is TGTGCCAGCAGCGTATCTTTTAGGCCCCAGCATTTT. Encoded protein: CASSVSFRPQHF.

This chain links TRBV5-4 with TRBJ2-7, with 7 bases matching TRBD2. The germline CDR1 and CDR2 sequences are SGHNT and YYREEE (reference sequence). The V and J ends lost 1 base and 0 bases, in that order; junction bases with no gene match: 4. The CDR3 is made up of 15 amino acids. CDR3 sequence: CASSLSGVSSYEQYF. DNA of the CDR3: TGTGCCAGCAGCTTGAGCGGGGTGAGCTCCTACGAGCAGTACTTC.

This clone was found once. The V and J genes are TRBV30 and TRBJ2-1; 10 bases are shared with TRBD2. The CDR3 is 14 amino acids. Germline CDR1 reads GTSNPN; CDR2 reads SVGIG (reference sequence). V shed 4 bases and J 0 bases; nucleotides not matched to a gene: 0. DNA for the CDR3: TGTGCCTGGACTAGCGGGAGCTCCTACAATGAGCAGTTCTTC. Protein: CAWTSGSSYNEQFF.

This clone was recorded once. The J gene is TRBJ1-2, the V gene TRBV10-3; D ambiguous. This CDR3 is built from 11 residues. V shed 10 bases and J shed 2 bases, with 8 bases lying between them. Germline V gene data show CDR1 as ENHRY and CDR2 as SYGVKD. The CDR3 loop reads CATGPNYGYTF. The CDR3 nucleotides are TGTGCCACCGGTCCCAACTATGGCTACACCTTC.

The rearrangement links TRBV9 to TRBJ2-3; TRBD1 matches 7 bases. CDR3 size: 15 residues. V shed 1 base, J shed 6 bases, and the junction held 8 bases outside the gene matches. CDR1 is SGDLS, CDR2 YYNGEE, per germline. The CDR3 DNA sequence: TGTGCCAGCAGCGTAATGGGACAGCCACACGATACGCAGTATTTT. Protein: CASSVMGQPHDTQYF.

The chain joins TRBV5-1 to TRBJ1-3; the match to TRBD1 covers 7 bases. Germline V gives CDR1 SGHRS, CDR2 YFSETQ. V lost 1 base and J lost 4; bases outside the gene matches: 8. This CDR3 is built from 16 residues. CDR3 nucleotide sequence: TGCGCCAGCAGCTTGAGCGGGGGACAGTTCGGAAACACCATATATTTT. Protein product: CASSLSGGQFGNTIYF. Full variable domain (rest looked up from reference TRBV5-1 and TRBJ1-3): KAGVTQTPRYLIKTRGQQVTLSCSPISGHRSVSWYQQTPGQGLQFLFEYFSETQRNKGNFPGRFSGRQFSNSRSEMNVSTLELGDSALYLCASSLSGGQFGNTIYFGEGSWLTVV.

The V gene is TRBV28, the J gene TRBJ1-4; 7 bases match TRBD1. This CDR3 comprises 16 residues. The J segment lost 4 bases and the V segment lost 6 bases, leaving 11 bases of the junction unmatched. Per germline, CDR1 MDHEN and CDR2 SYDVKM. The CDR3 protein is CASRPLEGGRNEKLFF. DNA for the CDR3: TGTGCCAGCAGACCCCTGGAAGGGGGCCGTAATGAAAAACTGTTTTTT.

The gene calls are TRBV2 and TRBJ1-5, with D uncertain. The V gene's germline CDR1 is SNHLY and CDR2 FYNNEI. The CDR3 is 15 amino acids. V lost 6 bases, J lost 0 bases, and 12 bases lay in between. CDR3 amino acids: CASRVFADSNQPQHF. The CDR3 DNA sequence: TGTGCCAGCAGGGTTTTCGCGGATAGCAATCAGCCCCAGCATTTT.

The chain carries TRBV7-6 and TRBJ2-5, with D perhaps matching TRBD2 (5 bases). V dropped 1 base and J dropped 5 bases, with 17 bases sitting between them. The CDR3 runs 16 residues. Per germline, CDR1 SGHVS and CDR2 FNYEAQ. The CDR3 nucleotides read TGTGCCAGCAGCTTAGGGGGAGCTAGCCTCGGGGAGACCCAGTACTTC. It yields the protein CASSLGGASLGETQYF.

The CDR3 region is CASSGTGPRWTNQPQHF. In DNA, the CDR3 is TGTGCCAGCAGTGGGACAGGGCCTCGCTGGACTAATCAGCCCCAGCATTTT. This chain uses TRBV6-1 with TRBJ1-5; 8 nucleotides line up with TRBD1. V was clipped by 4 bases and J by 4 bases; unmatched bases: 12. Germline V gene data show CDR1 as MNHNS and CDR2 as SASEGT. This CDR3 region has 17 residues.